Listed below are T cell receptor beta chains from one sample, sequenced in a study of T cell repertoires in cytomegalovirus infection. These receptors' antigens are unknown. TCRdb independently ran MiXCR on the reads; one entry per CDR3 protein. The table shows some 940,000 distinct CDR3 sequences, with around 31% occurring only once. The input for sequencing was cultured CD8+ T cells from PBMCs, taken from culture after CMV antigen stimulation. The receptors originated from a human donor in good health (CMV status not recorded). Some clones in this sample may be carry-over from other donors' samples. CDR3s include the opening cysteine and the closing phenylalanine or tryptophan. Each record gives: J gene, V gene, D gene, clone size, CDR3 DNA, CDR3 protein. The D gene is left open where the match is weak. For some rows the clone size is stated as once, few or many, or as a class when expanded; others skip it.

J gene: TRBJ2-1
V gene: TRBV10-3
D gene: .
clone size: .
CDR3 DNA: TGTGCCATCAGTCGAGAGAACAGACCCACCAATGAGCAGTTCTTC
CDR3 protein: CAISRENRPTNEQFF

J gene: TRBJ2-2
V gene: TRBV4-3
D gene: .
clone size: few
CDR3 DNA: TGCGCCAGCAGCCCCAGGGGTAAGGCGAACACCGGGGAGCTGTTTTTT
CDR3 protein: CASSPRGKANTGELFF

J gene: TRBJ1-1
V gene: TRBV20-1
D gene: .
clone size: many
CDR3 DNA: TGCAGTGCTACCAGGTCGGGCACTGAAGCTTTCTTT
CDR3 protein: CSATRSGTEAFF

J gene: TRBJ2-6
V gene: TRBV7-9
D gene: TRBD1
clone size: .
CDR3 DNA: TGTGCCAGCAGCGGACAGGTGGGACCTGGGGCCAACGTCCTGACTTTC
CDR3 protein: CASSGQVGPGANVLTF

J gene: TRBJ2-2
V gene: TRBV6-5
D gene: .
clone size: .
CDR3 DNA: TGTGCCAGCAGTTACTCAGGGGCAATCGGGGAGCTGTTTTTT
CDR3 protein: CASSYSGAIGELFF

J gene: TRBJ2-3
V gene: TRBV7-9
D gene: .
clone size: few
CDR3 DNA: TGTGCCAGCAGCCCTAAACCGGGAACCCCCACAGATACGCAGTATTTT
CDR3 protein: CASSPKPGTPTDTQYF

J gene: TRBJ2-3
V gene: TRBV7-2
D gene: TRBD1
clone size: few
CDR3 DNA: TGTGCCAGCAGCGCTGCGGACAGGGGTGCAGATACGCAGTATTTT
CDR3 protein: CASSAADRGADTQYF

J gene: TRBJ2-7
V gene: TRBV7-6
D gene: .
clone size: many
CDR3 DNA: TGTGCCAGCAGCTTAGGGGGGGACACTTCCTCCTACGAGCAGTACTTC
CDR3 protein: CASSLGGDTSSYEQYF

J gene: TRBJ2-1
V gene: TRBV29-1
D gene: TRBD1
clone size: .
CDR3 DNA: TGCAGCGTTGAAGGACAGGGGAGCTCCTACAATGAGCAGTTCTTC
CDR3 protein: CSVEGQGSSYNEQFF

J gene: TRBJ2-7
V gene: TRBV9
D gene: .
clone size: .
CDR3 DNA: TGTGCCAGCAGCGTAGGTAGGGGGAAACCCTACGAGCAGTACTTC
CDR3 protein: CASSVGRGKPYEQYF

J gene: TRBJ2-5
V gene: TRBV5-4
D gene: .
clone size: .
CDR3 DNA: TGTGCCAGCAGCTTCCTTACAGGGATGGGAGAGACCCAGTACTTC
CDR3 protein: CASSFLTGMGETQYF

J gene: TRBJ2-1
V gene: TRBV13
D gene: TRBD1
clone size: few
CDR3 DNA: TGTGCCAGCAGCTCACTCGACAGGGATGAGCAGTTCTTC
CDR3 protein: CASSSLDRDEQFF

J gene: TRBJ1-4
V gene: TRBV4-3
D gene: .
clone size: .
CDR3 DNA: TGCGCCAGCAGCCAAGATGGATTGGAGACTAGAAAACTGTTTTTT
CDR3 protein: CASSQDGLETRKLFF

J gene: TRBJ2-1
V gene: TRBV3-1
D gene: TRBD1
clone size: .
CDR3 DNA: TGTGCCAGCAGCCAAGAACTGGGGACAGGGTTCTACAATGAGCAGTTCTTC
CDR3 protein: CASSQELGTGFYNEQFF

J gene: TRBJ2-2
V gene: TRBV11-3
D gene: .
clone size: few
CDR3 DNA: TGTGCCAGCAGCTTAGATAAGGCTAGCGAGAACACCGGGGAGCTGTTTTTT
CDR3 protein: CASSLDKASENTGELFF

J gene: TRBJ2-5
V gene: TRBV7-9
D gene: TRBD1
clone size: many
CDR3 DNA: TGTGCCAGCAGCTCCCCCGGGACAGGACCGCGGGAGACCCAGTACTTC
CDR3 protein: CASSSPGTGPRETQYF

J gene: TRBJ1-1
V gene: TRBV6-6
D gene: .
clone size: .
CDR3 DNA: TGTGCCAGCAGTTACGACCCTCCGCCGCCGACCACTGAAGCTTTCTTT
CDR3 protein: CASSYDPPPPTTEAFF

J gene: TRBJ1-3
V gene: TRBV2
D gene: .
clone size: .
CDR3 DNA: TGTGCCAGCCCAAGGGGAAACACCATATATTTT
CDR3 protein: CASPRGNTIYF

J gene: TRBJ1-1
V gene: TRBV6-5
D gene: .
clone size: .
CDR3 DNA: TGTGCCAGCAGGGAGGGAGTGTACACTGAAGCTTTCTTT
CDR3 protein: CASREGVYTEAFF

J gene: TRBJ1-5
V gene: TRBV7-3
D gene: .
clone size: many
CDR3 DNA: TGTGCCAGCAGCCCCCAGGGAGCCGAAGAAGGCAATCAGCCCCAGCATTTT
CDR3 protein: CASSPQGAEEGNQPQHF

J gene: TRBJ1-5
V gene: TRBV18
D gene: .
clone size: .
CDR3 DNA: TGTGCCAGCTCACCAGAGACAGGTTATCTCCTCAATCAGCCCCAGCATTTT
CDR3 protein: CASSPETGYLLNQPQHF

J gene: TRBJ2-1
V gene: TRBV28
D gene: TRBD1
clone size: many
CDR3 DNA: TGTGCCAGCATCACCCGGGACAGGGGGATTGGTGAGCAGTTCTTC
CDR3 protein: CASITRDRGIGEQFF

J gene: TRBJ2-3
V gene: TRBV28
D gene: .
clone size: many
CDR3 DNA: TGTGCCAGCAGTTTAGACGGCAGGGCCACAGATACGCAGTATTTT
CDR3 protein: CASSLDGRATDTQYF

J gene: TRBJ1-1
V gene: TRBV27
D gene: .
clone size: few
CDR3 DNA: TGTGCCACCCGACGGGAGAACACTGAAGCTTTCTTT
CDR3 protein: CATRRENTEAFF

J gene: TRBJ1-1
V gene: TRBV19
D gene: .
clone size: .
CDR3 DNA: TGTGCCAGTAGTTTCGAATCCTTGGGGAACACTGAAGCTTTCTTT
CDR3 protein: CASSFESLGNTEAFF

J gene: TRBJ2-7
V gene: TRBV5-4
D gene: .
clone size: few
CDR3 DNA: TGTGCCAGCAGCTTGGACCGGGACCCCTACGAGCAGTACTTC
CDR3 protein: CASSLDRDPYEQYF

J gene: TRBJ2-5
V gene: TRBV6-2/TRBV6-3
D gene: .
clone size: few
CDR3 DNA: TGTGCCAGCAGTCGATCCGAGTACCAAGAGACCCAGTACTTC
CDR3 protein: CASSRSEYQETQYF

J gene: TRBJ1-2
V gene: TRBV19
D gene: .
clone size: once
CDR3 DNA: TGTGCCAGTAGTGGGGTTTCTGCAGGGAACTATGGCTACACCTTC
CDR3 protein: CASSGVSAGNYGYTF

J gene: TRBJ1-1
V gene: TRBV18
D gene: .
clone size: few
CDR3 DNA: TGTGCCAGCTCACCTTGGGGCGGGGGGAACACTGAAGCTTTCTTT
CDR3 protein: CASSPWGGGNTEAFF

J gene: TRBJ1-2
V gene: TRBV4-1
D gene: .
clone size: .
CDR3 DNA: TGCGCCAGCAGCCAACCAGGGCTCACCTTATATGGCTACACCTTC
CDR3 protein: CASSQPGLTLYGYTF

J gene: TRBJ2-2
V gene: TRBV7-8
D gene: TRBD2
clone size: .
CDR3 DNA: TGTGCCAGCAGCTTCTGGACTAGCTTGAACACCGGGGAGCTGTTTTTT
CDR3 protein: CASSFWTSLNTGELFF

J gene: TRBJ1-2
V gene: TRBV12-3/TRBV12-4
D gene: .
clone size: .
CDR3 DNA: TGTGCCAGCAGTCATACGGGGGTTAATGGCTACACCTTC
CDR3 protein: CASSHTGVNGYTF

J gene: TRBJ1-1
V gene: TRBV7-2
D gene: TRBD1
clone size: once
CDR3 DNA: TGTGTCAGCAGCTACAGGGGACACTTGGACACTGAAGCTTTCTTT
CDR3 protein: CVSSYRGHLDTEAFF

J gene: TRBJ2-1
V gene: TRBV7-9
D gene: TRBD2
clone size: .
CDR3 DNA: TGTGCCAGCAGCTCAGAGGTACTAGCGGGGAGGCGGTCCTACAATGAGCAGTTCTTC
CDR3 protein: CASSSEVLAGRRSYNEQFF

J gene: TRBJ2-3
V gene: TRBV7-9
D gene: TRBD2
clone size: .
CDR3 DNA: TGTGCCAGCAGCCCCGCCAGGCTAGCGGGGCCCGGGTATACGCAGTATTTT
CDR3 protein: CASSPARLAGPGYTQYF

J gene: TRBJ2-5
V gene: TRBV28
D gene: .
clone size: few
CDR3 DNA: TGTGCCAGCAGTTCAGGAGGGGCACCCCAAGAGACCCAGTACTTC
CDR3 protein: CASSSGGAPQETQYF

J gene: TRBJ1-1
V gene: TRBV7-9
D gene: TRBD1
clone size: .
CDR3 DNA: TGTGCCAGCAGCTTCTCGGGACAGCTCACCACTGAAGCTTTCTTT
CDR3 protein: CASSFSGQLTTEAFF

J gene: TRBJ2-2
V gene: TRBV20-1
D gene: .
clone size: few
CDR3 DNA: TGCAGTGCTACCGGGGAGAACACCGGGGAGCTGTTTTTT
CDR3 protein: CSATGENTGELFF

J gene: TRBJ2-1
V gene: TRBV5-4
D gene: .
clone size: .
CDR3 DNA: TGTGCCAGCTGCCATGTGGGGGTTTCGGGGATAAACAATGAGCAGTTCTTC
CDR3 protein: CASCHVGVSGINNEQFF

J gene: TRBJ2-2
V gene: TRBV5-1
D gene: TRBD1
clone size: .
CDR3 DNA: TGCGCCAGCAGCAAAGGACAGGGGGTGTATCGGAACACCGGGGAGCTGTTTTTT
CDR3 protein: CASSKGQGVYRNTGELFF